Listed below are T cell receptor beta chains from one sample, sequenced in a study of siplizumab effects on memory and regulatory T cells. Assay used: immunoSEQ multiplex PCR; TCRdb lists only in-frame clones, some missing. The repertoire holds tens of thousands of clones, 87% seen once, with roughly 0.37% in the top ten. The specimen sequenced was naive CD8+ T cells sorted from blood. These receptors all stem from a human donor in good health. Both conserved end residues are part of each CDR3. Each record gives: V gene, D gene, J gene, clone size, CDR3 protein, CDR3 DNA. A D gene is named only where the DNA matches it firmly. Size tells how often a clone was seen (once, few, many) or the class of an expanded clone, and some rows leave it out.

TRBV19,-,TRBJ2-1,-,CASLRRGDYNEQFF,TGTGCCAGCTTGAGGAGAGGGGACTACAATGAGCAGTTCTTC
TRBV21-1,-,TRBJ2-5,-,CASSDPGEEGNKWTSGLQETQYF,TGTGCCAGCAGCGACCCGGGCGAGGAGGGGAATAAGTGGACTAGCGGCCTCCAAGAGACCCAGTACTTC
TRBV5-8,-,TRBJ1-5,-,CASRGFNQPQHF,TGTGCCAGCAGAGGGTTTAATCAGCCCCAGCATTTT
TRBV5-8,-,TRBJ1-5,-,CASSSVGGQPQHF,TGTGCCAGCAGTTCGGTGGGGGGCCAGCCCCAGCATTTT
TRBV5-4,-,TRBJ2-5,-,CASSLRGGGQETQYF,TGTGCCAGCAGCCTCAGGGGCGGGGGCCAAGAGACCCAGTACTTC
TRBV27,TRBD2,TRBJ2-7,once,CASSLLLAGGIHEQYF,TGTGCCAGCAGCCTCCTTCTAGCGGGAGGTATCCACGAGCAGTACTTC
TRBV9,-,TRBJ1-4,once,CASSPGSKLFF,TGTGCCAGCAGCCCCGGCTCCAAACTGTTTTTT
TRBV11-2,TRBD1,TRBJ1-2,-,CASSQTGISNYGYTF,TGTGCCAGCAGCCAGACAGGGATTAGTAACTATGGCTACACCTTC
TRBV4-1,TRBD1,TRBJ2-1,-,CASSHSPGQASYNEQFF,TGCGCCAGCAGCCACAGTCCGGGACAGGCTTCCTACAATGAGCAGTTCTTC
TRBV5-8,-,TRBJ2-3,-,CASSLSVGFTDTQYF,TGTGCCAGCAGCCTGTCTGTGGGGTTCACAGATACGCAGTATTTT
TRBV5-1,-,TRBJ2-3,-,CASSLNRDVGTDTQYF,TGCGCCAGCAGCTTGAACAGGGACGTTGGCACAGATACGCAGTATTTT
TRBV27,TRBD1,TRBJ1-1,-,CASTPFSGTGDQEAFF,TGTGCCAGCACCCCCTTCTCCGGGACAGGGGACCAGGAAGCTTTCTTT
TRBV6-5,-,TRBJ2-7,-,CASSYSKQEAYEQYF,TGTGCCAGCAGTTACTCGAAACAGGAAGCCTACGAGCAGTACTTC
TRBV11-2,TRBD2,TRBJ2-1,-,CASSRTGLAGSLGDEQFF,TGTGCCAGCAGCCGGACGGGACTAGCGGGAAGTCTGGGCGATGAGCAGTTCTTC
TRBV19,TRBD1,TRBJ1-1,-,CASSVGQGNTEAFF,TGTGCCAGTAGTGTCGGACAGGGGAACACTGAAGCTTTCTTT
TRBV10-3,-,TRBJ2-7,-,CAISESTGHEQYF,TGTGCCATCAGTGAGTCGACAGGACACGAGCAGTACTTC
TRBV19,-,TRBJ2-1,-,CASTATGSQFF,TGTGCCAGTACCGCGACAGGTTCACAGTTCTTC
TRBV29-1,-,TRBJ1-2,-,CSVDRIGPYGYTF,TGCAGCGTCGACAGGATCGGACCTTATGGCTACACCTTC
TRBV30,-,TRBJ2-2,once,CAWRIKDRSQLGNTGELFF,TGTGCCTGGAGAATCAAAGACAGGTCCCAACTGGGGAACACCGGGGAGCTGTTTTTT
TRBV5-1,TRBD1,TRBJ2-7,-,CASSLAGGLYEQYF,TGCGCCAGCAGCTTGGCAGGGGGTCTCTACGAGCAGTACTTC